This T cell receptor beta chain stems from a study of blood T cell repertoires in COVID-19. The wider study: Both acute and convalescent COVID-19 samples were obtained from the United States, Italy and Spain. T cells, B-cell-depleted T cells, or PBMCs supplied cDNA or gDNA.

CDR3 length: 16 amino acids. Germline assignment: CDR1 SEHNR and CDR2 FQNEAQ (reference sequence). Trimming took off 4 bases at V and 1 base at J, with 16 bases between the two ends. Resolution of symptoms, clearance, or two negative PCRs was present in recovered Cohort 3 donors. The repertoire was sequenced with immunoSEQ multiplex PCR; TCRdb's copy has only in-frame clones and lacks some. The sample holds 140,000 to 150,000 clones, about 82% seen once. The gene calls are TRBV7-9 and TRBJ1-1; tentative D call: TRBD1 (6 bases). The TCR sequence derives from a middle-aged woman who had recovered from COVID-19. Sequencing input: PBMCs or T cells enriched from blood (not recorded which). CDR3 region: CASSSLGGKGNTEAFF. CDR3 DNA sequence: TGTGCCAGCAGCTCCCTAGGGGGAAAGGGGAACACTGAAGCTTTCTTT.